The sequence of this TCR beta chain was determined in a study of shared clonotypes between healthy human individuals. Study-level results: Among donors, clonotype sharing was expected to be affected by sequencing depth.

Splitting the CD4+ cells yielded a CD45RA+ naive subset and a CD45RA-negative memory subset. About this clone: What it recognizes is unknown.

Some clones are missing from TCRdb's copy, which holds only in-frame ones; the method was immunoSEQ multiplex PCR. In the table there are about 2.4 million clones, 85% to 95% of which are singletons. V gave up 0 bases and J gave up 9 bases; unmatched junction bases: 6. Germline CDR1 is SGHRS and CDR2 is YFSETQ. The CDR3 sequence is 16 residues long. The chain combines TRBV5-1 with TRBJ1-6; 10 bases match TRBD1. This TCR derives from a young man in good health. The sequenced sample consisted of naive CD4+ T cells sorted from blood. Subset given: CD45RA+ positively selected. The CDR3 is CASSLGGQGVGSPLHF. DNA for the CDR3: TGCGCCAGCAGCTTGGGCGGACAGGGGGTAGGTTCACCCCTCCACTTT.